Below are 12 T cell receptor beta chains sequenced from a single sample in a study of healthy donors' naive CD4 and CD8 T cells. A linear amplification protocol produced the TCR libraries from about 0.45 ug of total RNA. TCRdb reprocessed the reads via MiXCR and lists one record per CDR3 protein. The sample shows 150,000 to 200,000 distinct CDR3 sequences, nearly 75% of them seen only once. Sample: naive CD4+ and CD8+ T cells sorted from blood, pooled from several donors. The origin of the receptors is a pool of human donors in good health; the sample pools cells from several healthy donors.

The J gene is TRBJ2-3, the V gene TRBV5-1; D gene unclear. Germline V gene lookup returns CDR1 SGHRS and CDR2 YFSETQ. The CDR3 totals 14 residues. Trimming removed 0 bases at V and 0 bases at J, with 5 bases between. Written as DNA, the CDR3 is TGCGCCAGCAGCTTGGGTAGAAGCACAGATACGCAGTATTTT. Translation: CASSLGRSTDTQYF.

This chain links TRBV5-5 with TRBJ2-7, with a weak D call TRBD2 (5 bases). Trimming removed 0 bases at V and 3 bases at J, with 13 bases between. This CDR3 has 15 residues. CDR1 is SGHKS and CDR2 is YYEKEE in the germline V gene (reference sequence). DNA for the CDR3: TGTGCCAGCAGCTTGGCGGCGACTACCTACTACGAGCAGTACTTC. It is translated as CASSLAATTYYEQYF.

V usage is TRBV5-1 and J usage is TRBJ2-7; D is undetermined. Trimming removed 0 bases at V and 3 bases at J, with 10 bases between. The CDR3 sequence is 14 residues long. CDR1 and CDR2 from the germline V gene are SGHRS and YFSETQ. CDR3 bases: TGCGCCAGCAGCTTGGAAGGCACACTCTACGAGCAGTACTTC. Its protein is CASSLEGTLYEQYF.

V gene TRBV6-2 or TRBV6-3 combines with J gene TRBJ1-1; 8 bases fit TRBD1. The ends lost 2 bases at V and 5 bases at J; junction bases unmatched: 4. Germline-derived CDR1 and CDR2 are MNHEY and SVGEGT. The CDR3 spans 14 residues. The CDR3 loop reads CASSYRDRRTEAFF. CDR3 nucleotides: TGTGCCAGCAGTTACCGGGACAGGAGAACTGAAGCTTTCTTT.

The J gene is TRBJ2-5, the V gene TRBV6-2 or TRBV6-3; D may be TRBD2 (5 bases). V was clipped by 0 bases and J by 2 bases, with 7 bases between them. From germline, CDR1 is MNHEY and CDR2 SVGEGT. This CDR3 has 14 amino acids. In nucleotides, the CDR3 is TGTGCCAGCAGTTACTCGAGGGTACAAGAGACCCAGTACTTC. Translation: CASSYSRVQETQYF.

The CDR3 loop reads CAISRDGSTDTQYF. CDR3 in DNA: TGTGCCATCTCCCGGGACGGCAGCACAGATACGCAGTATTTT. The chain has TRBV10-3 and TRBJ2-3; D possibly matches TRBD1 or TRBD2 (5 bases each). Germline CDR1 reads ENHRY; CDR2 reads SYGVKD. CDR3 length: 14 amino acids. V was clipped by 8 bases and J by 0 bases, with 12 bases between them.

This rearrangement joins TRBV6-5 to TRBJ1-2, with 7 bases fitting TRBD1. Unmatched junction bases numbered 7, after V lost 6 bases and J lost 6 bases. This CDR3 spans 13 amino acids. Germline loops: CDR1 MNHEY, CDR2 SVGAGI. The CDR3 spells CASRPRQGNGYTF. The CDR3 region has the DNA TGTGCCAGCAGGCCGAGACAGGGAAATGGCTACACCTTC.

The chain joins TRBV6-6 to TRBJ2-7; tentative D call: TRBD2 (6 bases). The germline V gene encodes CDR1 MNHNY and CDR2 SVGAGI (reference sequence). Trimming removed 8 bases at V and 1 base at J, with 15 bases between. The CDR3 consists of 14 residues. CDR3 in amino acids: CASADGTGSYEQYF. DNA of the CDR3: TGTGCCAGCGCTGACGGGACTGGGTCCTACGAGCAGTACTTC.

In this sample, this clonotype turned up once. The chain carries TRBV6-5 and TRBJ1-1; 7 bases line up with TRBD1. The CDR3 runs 15 residues. Germline V gives CDR1 MNHEY, CDR2 SVGAGI. With V trimmed by 5 bases and J by 5 bases, 11 bases remained unmatched. The CDR3 DNA reads TGTGCCAGCAGTCGATCTAGACAGGGAGGTACTGAAGCTTTCTTT. Translating gives CASSRSRQGGTEAFF.

This clonotype was observed a single time. The chain has TRBV19 and TRBJ2-1; D is possibly TRBD2 (6 bases). This CDR3 contains 12 residues. V shed 7 bases and J shed 7 bases, with 11 bases lying between them. Germline V CDR1 and CDR2: LNHDA, SQIVND (reference sequence). CDR3: CASTFGGNEQFF. Here the CDR3 DNA reads TGTGCCAGTACCTTTGGAGGGAATGAGCAGTTCTTC.

The V and J genes are TRBV27 and TRBJ2-7; D might be TRBD1 (6 bases). There are 13 residues in the CDR3. The V and J ends lost 5 bases and 2 bases respectively, with 10 bases between them. CDR1 is MNHEY, CDR2 SMNVEV, per germline (reference sequence). The DNA of the CDR3 is TGTGCCAGCAGTGCCGGACAGACCTACGAGCAGTACTTC. Protein sequence: CASSAGQTYEQYF.

The rearrangement uses TRBV4-3 and TRBJ2-1, with D possibly being TRBD1 (5 bases). Germline-derived CDR1 and CDR2 are LGHNA and YSLEER. This CDR3 spans 15 amino acids. The V and J ends lost 4 bases and 3 bases respectively, with 13 bases between them. CDR3 protein: CASSPRVADYNEQFF. DNA for the CDR3: TGCGCCAGCAGCCCCAGGGTAGCCGACTACAATGAGCAGTTCTTC.